The TCR beta chain described here comes from a study of response to subunit inactivated influenza vaccine. A single record per CDR3 protein comes from TCRdb applying MiXCR to the RT-PCR reads. The data contain hundreds of thousands of distinct CDR3 sequences, approximately 12% of them singletons. The germline V gene has CDR1 MNHEY and CDR2 SMNVEV (reference sequence). V was clipped by 3 bases and J by 2 bases, with 8 bases between them. The CDR3 consists of 13 residues. This rearrangement joins TRBV27 to TRBJ2-7, with D hard to call. The clonotype was recovered from a man aged 45-60 years who received an inactivated influenza vaccine. The sequencing here drew on PBMCs from blood, taken on the day of vaccination. The CDR3 region has the DNA TGTGCCAGCAGTTTTGCCCCCCCCTACGAGCAGTACTTC. Protein: CASSFAPPYEQYF.